These 26 T cell receptor beta chains originate from one sample sequenced in a study of blood T cell repertoires in COVID-19 (TCRdb year 2020). Preparation of the library involved the immunoSEQ multiplex PCR assay. TCRdb took this table from immuneACCESS and kept in-frame rearrangements with V and J called. Such tables lack part of the clones; where checked against another copy, unresolved V genes explain under half of the gap, and the rest is unexplained. The sample table records 85,000 to 110,000 clones; around 82% of these occur just once. The ten largest clones represent about an eighth of the sample. The material sequenced was peripheral blood. The receptors here all came from a human donor in a cohort sampled during active or convalescent COVID-19.

The J gene is TRBJ1-1, the V gene TRBV14; no clear D gene. The germline CDR1 and CDR2 sequences are SGHDN and FVKESK. The CDR3 has 16 residues. Deletions cut 2 bases from V and 3 bases from J, with 16 bases between. The CDR3 spells CASSQLLPGRDTEAFF. For the CDR3, the DNA is TGTGCCAGCAGCCAACTCCTACCTGGTCGGGACACTGAAGCTTTCTTT.

The chain uses TRBV7-9 and TRBJ1-4; D might be TRBD1 (6 bases). Germline V lookup: CDR1 SEHNR, CDR2 FQNEAQ (reference sequence). The CDR3 runs to 16 residues. V was pared by 3 bases and J by 0 bases, with 11 bases between. CDR3 amino acids: CASSFPQGSTNEKLFF. CDR3 bases: TGTGCCAGCAGCTTCCCGCAGGGGTCAACTAATGAAAAACTGTTTTTT.

The chain carries TRBV12-3 or TRBV12-4 and TRBJ1-3; unclear D gene. The CDR3 consists of 13 residues. Trimming stripped 5 bases from V and 4 bases from J, with 9 bases between. Here the CDR3 reads CASSQDSGNTIYF. In DNA form, the CDR3 reads TGTGCCAGCAGTCAGGATTCCGGAAACACCATATATTTT.

In this sample, this clone turned up once. Additional DNA sequences in this sample encode the identical CDR3. The CDR3 region is CASSLGGSGNTIYF. Written as DNA, the CDR3 is TGCGCCAGCAGCTTAGGGGGCTCTGGAAACACCATATATTTT. The chain employs TRBV5-1 and TRBJ1-3; D possibly corresponds to TRBD1 (6 bases). V was clipped by 2 bases and J by 0 bases, with 6 bases between them. Germline CDR1 SGHRS, CDR2 YFSETQ. The CDR3 is made up of 14 amino acids.

The V gene is TRBV7-2, the J gene TRBJ1-1, with D tentatively TRBD1 (6 bases). V lost 5 bases to trimming and J lost 3 bases, with 13 bases between them. The CDR3 totals 14 residues. Germline lookup yields CDR1 SGHTA and CDR2 FQGNSA. CDR3 loop: CASSQQGFDTEAFF. The CDR3 nucleotides read TGTGCCAGCAGCCAACAGGGTTTTGACACTGAAGCTTTCTTT.

This rearrangement joins TRBV6-5 to TRBJ1-4, with 8 bases lining up with TRBD1. With V trimmed by 4 bases and J by 8 bases, 9 bases remained unmatched. Germline loops: CDR1 MNHEY, CDR2 SVGAGI. This CDR3 comprises 15 residues. Here the CDR3 reads CASSWSQGAGEKLFF. Here the CDR3 DNA reads TGTGCCAGCAGTTGGAGTCAGGGGGCGGGGGAAAAACTGTTTTTT.

The J gene is TRBJ2-7, the V gene TRBV18; 7 bases are a match to TRBD2. Germline CDR1 reads KGHSH; CDR2 reads LQKENI. Trimming took 4 bases from V and 0 from J; bases not matched to a gene: 3. The CDR3 length is 14 residues. The CDR3 sequence: CASSQAGSSYEQYF. DNA of the CDR3: TGTGCCAGCTCACAAGCGGGGTCCTCCTACGAGCAGTACTTC.

The chain links TRBV6-1 to TRBJ2-2; D unresolved. In germline, CDR1 is MNHNS, CDR2 SASEGT. The CDR3 is 11 residues long. Trimming left V 6 bases short and J 8 bases short, with 7 bases between. The CDR3 spells CASSPEGELFF. The CDR3 DNA sequence: TGTGCCAGCAGCCCCGAGGGGGAGCTGTTTTTT.

The chain carries TRBV19 and TRBJ1-2, with a possible D match to TRBD1 (5 bases). Per germline, CDR1 LNHDA and CDR2 SQIVND (reference sequence). This CDR3 contains 14 residues. V lost 4 bases to trimming and J lost 1 base, with 10 bases between them. The CDR3 loop reads CASSNQGLNYGYTF. The DNA for the CDR3 is TGTGCCAGTAGTAACCAGGGACTTAACTATGGCTACACCTTC. Combining the CDR3 with reference TRBV19 and TRBJ1-2 gives the whole variable domain DGGITQSPKYLFRKEGQNVTLSCEQNLNHDAMYWYRQDPGQGLRLIYYSQIVNDFQKGDIAEGYSVSREKKESFPLTVTSAQKNPTAFYLCASSNQGLNYGYTFGSGTRLTVV.

The chain has TRBV5-1 and TRBJ2-3, with TRBD1 matching over 7 bases. CDR3 size: 15 residues. V shed 2 bases and J 6 bases; nucleotides not matched to a gene: 9. Looked up from germline, CDR1 is SGHRS and CDR2 is YFSETQ. CDR3 coding DNA: TGCGCCAGCAGCTTAAGTGACAGGGCTCGGGATACGCAGTATTTT. Its protein product is CASSLSDRARDTQYF. Drawing the rest from reference TRBV5-1 and TRBJ2-3, the complete variable domain is KAGVTQTPRYLIKTRGQQVTLSCSPISGHRSVSWYQQTPGQGLQFLFEYFSETQRNKGNFPGRFSGRQFSNSRSEMNVSTLELGDSALYLCASSLSDRARDTQYFGPGTRLTVL.

The CDR3 nucleotides read TGTGCCAGCAGCAGGCCCGCTAGCGGGCCGGGGAACGAGCAGTACTTC. This translates into CASSRPASGPGNEQYF. The chain employs TRBV5-4 and TRBJ2-7, with TRBD2 identical over 8 bases. Germline-derived CDR1 and CDR2 are SGHNT and YYREEE (reference sequence). The CDR3 runs to 16 residues. V lost 4 bases, J lost 5 bases, and 14 bases stayed unmatched.

The chain employs TRBV18 and TRBJ2-3, with 12 bases lining up with TRBD2. This CDR3 has 18 residues. Germline V gene data show CDR1 as KGHSH and CDR2 as LQKENI. Trimming took 3 bases from V and 1 from J; bases not matched to a gene: 8. CDR3 sequence reads: CASSPELAGGVGTDTQYF. DNA of the CDR3: TGTGCCAGCTCACCGGAACTAGCGGGGGGTGTAGGCACAGATACGCAGTATTTT.

This clone occurred once. V and J are TRBV4-2 and TRBJ1-1; no reliable D call. CDR1 is LGHNA, CDR2 YNFKEQ, per germline. The CDR3 covers 15 residues. The V end was cut by 0 bases, the J end by 4 bases, with 12 bases between. For the CDR3, the DNA is TGTGCCAGCAGCCAAGAGTCGTCGGGAACCACTGAAGCTTTCTTT. This sequence encodes CASSQESSGTTEAFF.

This clone was detected once. The chain uses TRBV7-2 and TRBJ1-1; TRBD1 matches at 7 bases. The CDR3 runs 16 residues. Germline CDR1 and CDR2: SGHTA and FQGNSA. Trimming cost V 6 bases and J 7 bases; bases outside gene matches: 17. The CDR3 here is CASSPSMGQGVGEAFF. The CDR3 bases are TGTGCCAGCAGTCCATCCATGGGGCAGGGGGTCGGTGAAGCTTTCTTT.

The chain couples TRBV2 to TRBJ2-7; D is perhaps TRBD2 (5 bases). Trimming pared 4 bases from V and 3 bases from J, leaving 7 bases between. This CDR3 comprises 12 residues. Germline-derived CDR1 and CDR2 are SNHLY and FYNNEI. CDR3 sequence: CASSVRGYEQYF. In DNA form, the CDR3 reads TGTGCCAGCAGTGTTCGGGGCTACGAGCAGTACTTC.

The V gene is TRBV19, the J gene TRBJ2-2; TRBD2 is a possible D gene (5 bases). Per germline, CDR1 LNHDA and CDR2 SQIVND (reference sequence). The length of the CDR3 is 16 residues. V shed 3 bases and J shed 2 bases, with 13 bases lying between them. The CDR3 bases are TGTGCCAGTAGTATGAGAGGGCAGTTCAACACCGGGGAGCTGTTTTTT. Amino acids: CASSMRGQFNTGELFF.

In this sample, this clone turned up many times. V and J are TRBV27 and TRBJ2-4; 10 bases fit TRBD1. Trimming cost V 5 bases and J 6 bases; bases outside gene matches: 7. Per germline, CDR1 MNHEY and CDR2 SMNVEV (reference sequence). The CDR3 contains 15 residues. The chain's CDR3 is CASSMTGGAGNIQYF. CDR3 bases: TGTGCCAGCAGTATGACAGGGGGCGCCGGAAACATTCAGTACTTC.

This clone was found a few times. The genes are TRBV7-6 and TRBJ1-4; 9 positions match TRBD1. Germline loops: CDR1 SGHVS, CDR2 FNYEAQ. The CDR3 contains 16 residues. V was clipped by 5 bases and J by 8 bases; unmatched bases: 12. The CDR3 reads CASSEKGGQGYEKLFF. CDR3 nucleotide sequence: TGTGCCAGCAGCGAAAAAGGTGGACAGGGGTACGAAAAACTGTTTTTT.

This clone appeared once. The chain joins TRBV7-9 to TRBJ2-3, with D unclear. Germline V lookup: CDR1 SEHNR, CDR2 FQNEAQ (reference sequence). This CDR3 is 12 amino acids long. Trimming shortened V by 3 bases and J by 4 bases, and 5 bases separated the two germline ends. The CDR3 protein is CASSFSPDTQYF. The CDR3 DNA sequence: TGTGCCAGCAGCTTCAGTCCAGATACGCAGTATTTT.

This clone was counted once. The genes are TRBV5-1 and TRBJ1-1; 7 bases are shared with TRBD1. The V and J ends lost 4 bases and 1 base, in that order; junction bases with no gene match: 4. CDR3 length: 14 residues. Germline-derived CDR1 and CDR2 are SGHRS and YFSETQ. CDR3 protein: CASSPGTANTEAFF. CDR3 nucleotides: TGCGCCAGCAGCCCGGGGACAGCGAACACTGAAGCTTTCTTT. The variable domain in full, completed from reference TRBV5-1 and TRBJ1-1, reads KAGVTQTPRYLIKTRGQQVTLSCSPISGHRSVSWYQQTPGQGLQFLFEYFSETQRNKGNFPGRFSGRQFSNSRSEMNVSTLELGDSALYLCASSPGTANTEAFFGQGTRLTVV.

The chain carries TRBV4-1 and TRBJ2-7; the match to TRBD1 covers 12 bases. The germline V gene encodes CDR1 MGHRA and CDR2 YSYEKL. V dropped 0 bases and J dropped 5; count of bases not matched to a gene: 5. The CDR3 contains 16 residues. DNA of the CDR3: TGCGCCAGCAGCCAAGAACCCGGGACAGGGGGCCACGAGCAGTACTTC. It yields the protein CASSQEPGTGGHEQYF.

This chain connects TRBV18 to TRBJ1-5; D is ambiguous. V shed 3 bases and J shed 6 bases, with 18 bases lying between them. There are 16 residues in the CDR3. The germline V gene has CDR1 KGHSH and CDR2 LQKENI. As DNA, the CDR3 is TGTGCCAGCTCACCCCAGGCGCCCATGGCGTTTCAGCCCCAGCATTTT. The encoded protein is CASSPQAPMAFQPQHF.

The CDR3 region is CASSPARQAGYTF. Here the CDR3 DNA reads TGTGCCAGCAGTCCCGCTAGACAGGCCGGCTACACCTTC. The chain couples TRBV27 to TRBJ1-2, with TRBD1 as a possible D gene (6 bases). The CDR3 is made up of 13 amino acids. Trimming removed 5 bases at V and 8 bases at J, with 15 bases between. Germline loops: CDR1 MNHEY, CDR2 SMNVEV (reference sequence).

This chain links TRBV10-3 with TRBJ2-5; 8 nucleotides match TRBD1. V shed 3 bases, J shed 5 bases, and the junction held 11 bases outside the gene matches. Germline CDR1 ENHRY, CDR2 SYGVKD. The CDR3 sequence is 16 residues long. This CDR3 reads CAISDPNGQGGETQYF. The CDR3 bases are TGTGCCATCAGTGACCCCAATGGACAGGGTGGGGAGACCCAGTACTTC.

This rearrangement joins TRBV29-1 to TRBJ2-2; weak D call: TRBD2 (5 bases). Germline V gene data show CDR1 as SQVTM and CDR2 as ANQGSEA. The CDR3 runs to 13 residues. With 2 bases removed from V and 5 bases from J, the gap between germline ends came to 9 bases. The CDR3 spells CSVENSGTGELFF. The CDR3 region has the DNA TGCAGCGTTGAAAACTCGGGGACCGGGGAGCTGTTTTTT.

Points on this clone: A much larger clone lies one base from this, so it may be a read error. This chain connects TRBV7-9 to TRBJ2-2; 10 bases align to TRBD1. CDR1 SEHNR and CDR2 FQNEAQ come from the germline V gene (reference sequence). The ends lost 5 bases at V and 3 bases at J; junction bases unmatched: 3. The CDR3 has 15 amino acids. For the CDR3, the DNA is TGTGCCAGCAGCCGACAGGGGGCGGACACCGGGGAGCTGTTTTTT. As protein: CASSRQGADTGELFF.